The 32 T cell receptor beta chains below come from one sample, sequenced in a study of T cell repertoires in cytomegalovirus infection. Antigen specificity for these receptors is unknown. TCRdb passed the reads through MiXCR, listing each CDR3 protein once. Of some 500,000 distinct CDR3 sequences listed, more than 30% are singletons. The material sequenced was cultured PBMCs, taken from culture after CMV antigen stimulation. All receptors derive from a human donor in good health (CMV status not recorded). Some clones in this sample may be carry-over from other donors' samples.

The CDR3 DNA reads as TGTGCCAGCAGCCAGGCAATGAGACTAGACCCCTACGAGCAGTACTTC. Amino acid sequence: CASSQAMRLDPYEQYF. This chain uses TRBV5-4 with TRBJ2-7; D possibly corresponds to TRBD2 (6 bases). The CDR3 runs 16 residues. Trimming took 4 bases from V and 2 from J, leaving 19 bases between them. CDR1 is SGHNT, CDR2 YYREEE, per germline (reference sequence).

This clonotype came up a few times. The rearrangement uses TRBV6-5 and TRBJ2-2; no clear D. The germline gives CDR1 MNHEY, CDR2 SVGAGI. CDR3 length equals 16 residues. V was shortened by 3 bases and J by 0 bases, with 11 bases between the two germline ends. Here the CDR3 DNA reads TGTGCCAGCAGTTATGGGCAGATCGCGAACACCGGGGAGCTGTTTTTT. Translation: CASSYGQIANTGELFF.

J is TRBJ2-3 and V is TRBV24-1; D unclear. V was cut by 4 bases and J by 6 bases, with 19 bases left in between. The CDR3 covers 16 residues. Germline CDR1 KGHDR, CDR2 SFDVKD. The DNA of the CDR3 is TGTGCCACCAGTGAGCCCCTGCCTGGGGTTAGGGATACGCAGTATTTT. This encodes CATSEPLPGVRDTQYF.

This clonotype has a handful of counts. V usage is TRBV6-5 and J usage is TRBJ1-3; 7 bases fit TRBD1. CDR3 length: 16 residues. Trimming removed 4 bases from V and 0 bases from J; junction bases left unmatched: 6. The V gene's germline CDR1 is MNHEY and CDR2 SVGAGI. Written as DNA, the CDR3 is TGTGCCAGCAGTTTTCAACAGGGGATCTCTGGAAACACCATATATTTT. Amino acids: CASSFQQGISGNTIYF.

This clonotype was seen more than once but under ten times. The gene calls are TRBV28 and TRBJ1-1; a weak D match, TRBD1 (6 bases). This CDR3 spans 13 amino acids. CDR1 is MDHEN, CDR2 SYDVKM, per germline. The V end lost 6 bases, the J end lost 1 base, and 9 bases lay between the germline ends. This CDR3 reads CASSETGNTEAFF. Here the CDR3 DNA reads TGTGCCAGCAGCGAGACAGGGAACACTGAAGCTTTCTTT.

This clonotype has a count of ten or more. The chain carries TRBV7-8 and TRBJ2-7; no clear D. The V gene lost 7 bases and the J gene lost 6 bases, with 28 bases spanning the gap. The germline V gene encodes CDR1 SGHVS and CDR2 FQNEAQ. The CDR3 runs to 17 residues. The CDR3 reads CASNPELRSSEAPEQYF. The CDR3 region has the DNA TGTGCCAGCAACCCGGAGCTTAGGTCAAGCGAGGCCCCCGAGCAGTACTTC. Filled out from reference TRBV7-8 and TRBJ2-7, the complete variable domain reads GAGVSQSPRYKVAKRGQDVALRCDPISGHVSLFWYQQALGQGPEFLTYFQNEAQLDKSGLPSDRFFAERPEGSVSTLKIQRTQQEDSAVYLCASNPELRSSEAPEQYFGPGTRLTVT.

The chain employs TRBV11-1 and TRBJ2-2; 10 bases map to TRBD2. CDR3 length: 20 residues. V lost 5 bases and J lost 1; bases outside the gene matches: 16. CDR1 and CDR2 (germline): SGHAT, FQDESV (reference sequence). Written as DNA, the CDR3 is TGTGCCAGCAGCCACGACTATGGAGCGGGAGGGGCGGTGAACACCGGGGAGCTGTTTTTT. Protein: CASSHDYGAGGAVNTGELFF.

This clonotype showed up just a few times. The chain has TRBV5-4 and TRBJ1-6; no definite D call. The CDR3 has 14 amino acids. V was clipped by 4 bases and J by 10 bases, with 15 bases between them. In germline, CDR1 is SGHNT, CDR2 YYREEE (reference sequence). The CDR3 loop reads CASSVQIGSSPLHF. The CDR3 coding sequence is TGTGCCAGCAGCGTACAGATCGGGAGCTCACCCCTCCACTTT.

This clonotype has just a few counts. The V gene is TRBV2, the J gene TRBJ1-5; no firm D call. The CDR3 sequence is 13 residues long. Germline assignment: CDR1 SNHLY and CDR2 FYNNEI. Trimming took off 0 bases at V and 6 bases at J, with 6 bases between the two ends. The CDR3 reads CASSEALRQPQHF. The DNA of the CDR3 is TGTGCCAGCAGTGAAGCGCTTCGTCAGCCCCAGCATTTT.

This chain uses TRBV6-2 or TRBV6-3 with TRBJ1-5; 8 bases are a match to TRBD1. The trim removed 2 bases at V and 4 bases at J, leaving 13 bases unmatched. Germline V CDR1 and CDR2: MNHEY, SVGEGT. This CDR3 spans 18 amino acids. Here the CDR3 DNA reads TGTGCCAGCAGTTACACCTTGGCCGGACAGGGTAAAAATCAGCCCCAGCATTTT. Translating gives CASSYTLAGQGKNQPQHF.

A word on this clonotype: This may arise from a read error, as a much more abundant clone is one base away. The J gene is TRBJ2-7, the V gene TRBV6-2 or TRBV6-3; no definite D call. The ends were cut back, 8 bases at V and 6 bases at J, with 14 bases in the middle. Per germline, CDR1 MNHEY and CDR2 SVGEGT. The CDR3 totals 12 residues. The DNA of the CDR3 is TGTGCCAGCGGTTCTCTTTCTGGCGAGCAGTACTTC. The encoded protein is CASGSLSGEQYF.

The chain uses TRBV20-1 and TRBJ1-5; TRBD1 might be the D (5 bases). Trimming took 6 bases from V and 2 from J, leaving 14 bases between them. The germline V gene has CDR1 DFQATT and CDR2 SNEGSKA (reference sequence). The CDR3 runs 14 residues. The CDR3 sequence is CSAGLFSGNQPQHF. CDR3 bases: TGCAGTGCGGGGCTATTTTCGGGCAATCAGCCCCAGCATTTT.

The chain employs TRBV29-1 and TRBJ2-1, with TRBD2 matching over 8 bases. CDR3 length: 16 residues. Trimming at V came to 0 bases and at J to 0 bases, leaving 4 bases not matched to a gene. CDR1 SQVTM and CDR2 ANQGSEA come from the germline V gene. CDR3 residues: CSVEDQSGSSYNEQFF. In DNA form, the CDR3 reads TGCAGCGTTGAAGATCAAAGCGGGAGCTCCTACAATGAGCAGTTCTTC.

The chain recombines TRBV28 with TRBJ2-5; TRBD2 aligns across 10 bases. CDR3 size: 16 residues. Germline values: CDR1 MDHEN, CDR2 SYDVKM. The trim removed 3 bases at V and 1 base at J, leaving 5 bases unmatched. The CDR3 sequence: CASSFGVAGGQETQYF. The CDR3 bases are TGTGCCAGCAGTTTTGGGGTAGCGGGAGGCCAAGAGACCCAGTACTTC.

The chain carries TRBV20-1 and TRBJ2-6; the D is unclear. The V end was cut by 0 bases, the J end by 4 bases, with 10 bases between. This CDR3 contains 15 residues. Per the germline V gene, CDR1 is DFQATT and CDR2 is SNEGSKA (reference sequence). In DNA form, the CDR3 reads TGCAGTGCTAGAGACCCCCTGAGAGGGGCCAACGTCCTGACTTTC. It codes for CSARDPLRGANVLTF.

The V call is TRBV7-2, the J call TRBJ2-5, with 8 bases matching TRBD2. Looked up from germline, CDR1 is SGHTA and CDR2 is FQGNSA. J lost 4 bases, V lost 6 bases, and 4 bases had no gene match. The CDR3 has 13 residues. The CDR3 nucleotides are TGTGCCAGCAGGCCGGCGGGAGGAGAGACCCAGTACTTC. This encodes CASRPAGGETQYF.

This clonotype was detected a few times. The V call is TRBV19, the J call TRBJ2-3; D perhaps matches TRBD2 (7 bases). This CDR3 comprises 19 residues. In germline, CDR1 is LNHDA, CDR2 SQIVND (reference sequence). V lost 4 bases and J lost 4, with 27 bases in between. The CDR3 nucleotides are TGTGCCAGTAGTACAACCGACCCGAGGACTAGTCGACAGGCAGATACGCAGTATTTT. The encoded protein is CASSTTDPRTSRQADTQYF.

The chain has TRBV10-3 and TRBJ1-5; TRBD1 aligns across 9 bases. CDR1 and CDR2 (germline): ENHRY, SYGVKD. This CDR3 contains 15 residues. The V segment lost 4 bases and the J segment 6 bases; nucleotides outside the gene matches: 7. The CDR3 DNA is TGTGCCATCAGTGCTGGGACAGGGTATAGTCAGCCCCAGCATTTT. It codes for CAISAGTGYSQPQHF.

The chain employs TRBV28 and TRBJ2-7, with 9 bases aligning to TRBD1. The CDR3 extends over 14 amino acids. The germline V gene encodes CDR1 MDHEN and CDR2 SYDVKM. V lost 5 bases, J lost 2 bases, and 4 bases stayed unmatched. The chain's CDR3 is CASSATGGAYEQYF. The CDR3 DNA follows: TGTGCCAGCAGTGCGACAGGGGGGGCCTACGAGCAGTACTTC.

This chain links TRBV6-2 or TRBV6-3 with TRBJ1-2; 7 bases line up with TRBD1. The CDR3 runs to 17 residues. CDR1 is MNHEY and CDR2 is SVGEGT in the germline V gene. Trimming cost V 0 bases and J 8 bases; bases outside gene matches: 15. CDR3 amino acids: CASSYSKGASLLEGYTF. The CDR3 coding sequence is TGTGCCAGCAGTTACTCGAAGGGGGCCTCCCTTCTGGAAGGCTACACCTTC.

The genes are TRBV19 and TRBJ1-1; no clear D. Per germline, CDR1 LNHDA and CDR2 SQIVND (reference sequence). The CDR3 extends over 12 amino acids. V dropped 7 bases and J dropped 0 bases, with 6 bases sitting between them. CDR3 coding DNA: TGTGCCAGTAACAGAGTGAACACTGAAGCTTTCTTT. Translation: CASNRVNTEAFF. Looking up the rest from reference TRBV19 and TRBJ1-1 gives the full variable domain: DGGITQSPKYLFRKEGQNVTLSCEQNLNHDAMYWYRQDPGQGLRLIYYSQIVNDFQKGDIAEGYSVSREKKESFPLTVTSAQKNPTAFYLCASNRVNTEAFFGQGTRLTVV.

This clonotype was seen ten or more times. The chain joins TRBV7-8 to TRBJ2-1; D is uncertain. Germline CDR1 reads SGHVS; CDR2 reads FQNEAQ. Trimming removed 4 bases from V and 1 base from J, with 5 bases in between. The CDR3 consists of 13 residues. The CDR3 reads CASSSESYNEQFF. For the CDR3, the DNA is TGTGCCAGCAGCTCAGAATCCTACAATGAGCAGTTCTTC.

Many counts were recorded for this clonotype. The chain links TRBV7-2 to TRBJ2-7; possibly TRBD2 for D (5 bases). Trimming stripped 1 base from V and 2 bases from J, with 9 bases between. The germline gives CDR1 SGHTA, CDR2 FQGNSA. The CDR3 extends over 14 amino acids. CDR3 region: CASSLVDGTYEQYF. DNA for the CDR3: TGTGCCAGCAGCTTAGTGGACGGGACCTACGAGCAGTACTTC.

The genes are TRBV11-1 and TRBJ2-7; no firm D call. There are 12 residues in the CDR3. Trimming shortened V by 5 bases and J by 6 bases, and 11 bases separated the two germline ends. Germline values: CDR1 SGHAT, CDR2 FQDESV (reference sequence). CDR3 nucleotides: TGTGCCAGCAGCCCTGCCGCCCTCGAGCAGTACTTC. This translates into CASSPAALEQYF.

This clonotype was seen a handful of times. The chain links TRBV28 to TRBJ1-2; 9 bases map to TRBD1. CDR3 length: 14 residues. V lost 1 base and J lost 7; bases outside the gene matches: 4. CDR1 MDHEN and CDR2 SYDVKM come from the germline V gene. The CDR3 protein is CASSLSQGAGGYTF. Here the CDR3 DNA reads TGTGCCAGCAGTTTATCACAGGGGGCCGGTGGCTACACCTTC.

The V gene is TRBV30, the J gene TRBJ1-2, with D possibly TRBD1 on 6 matching bases. V lost 5 bases, J lost 2 bases, and 9 bases lay in between. Germline CDR1 is GTSNPN and CDR2 is SVGIG (reference sequence). This CDR3 comprises 12 residues. The CDR3 DNA sequence: TGTGCCTGGGGGGGACACAACTATGGCTACACCTTC. Translated: CAWGGHNYGYTF. Variable domain in full (rest from reference TRBV30 and TRBJ1-2): SQTIHQWPATLVQPVGSPLSLECTVEGTSNPNLYWYRQAAGRGLQLLFYSVGIGQISSEVPQNLSASRPQDRQFILSSKKLLLSDSGFYLCAWGGHNYGYTFGSGTRLTVV.

This chain joins TRBV4-3 and TRBJ2-1; the D gene is possibly TRBD2 (6 bases). Germline V gives CDR1 LGHNA, CDR2 YSLEER. The CDR3 is 16 amino acids. V was cut by 1 base and J by 7 bases, with 17 bases left in between. The CDR3 sequence is CASSQGSGTRPNEQFF. In DNA form, the CDR3 reads TGCGCCAGCAGCCAAGGATCCGGGACTCGCCCAAATGAGCAGTTCTTC.

Only a few counts were recorded for this clonotype. The rearrangement links TRBV7-2 to TRBJ1-1; D remains unclear. The CDR3 length is 13 residues. Germline assignment: CDR1 SGHTA and CDR2 FQGNSA. V gave up 5 bases and J gave up 4 bases, with 11 bases separating them. The CDR3 sequence: CASSLMRVTEAFF. The CDR3 region has the DNA TGTGCCAGCAGCCTGATGAGGGTCACTGAAGCTTTCTTT. The whole variable domain, filled in from reference TRBV7-2 and TRBJ1-1, reads GAGVSQSPSNKVTEKGKDVELRCDPISGHTALYWYRQSLGQGLEFLIYFQGNSAPDKSGLPSDRFSAERTGGSVSTLTIQRTQQEDSAVYLCASSLMRVTEAFFGQGTRLTVV.

V usage is TRBV6-6 and J usage is TRBJ2-3; tentatively, D is TRBD2 (6 bases). The CDR3 contains 18 residues. CDR1 is MNHNY, CDR2 SVGAGI, per germline (reference sequence). The V end was cut by 5 bases, the J end by 2 bases, with 23 bases between. This CDR3 reads CASSTQRAQSYNTDTQYF. In DNA, the CDR3 is TGTGCCAGCAGTACCCAGCGGGCACAATCTTATAACACAGATACGCAGTATTTT.

J is TRBJ1-3 and V is TRBV29-1; possible D gene TRBD1, 5 bases. The CDR3 runs 17 residues. V lost 8 bases, J lost 0 bases, and 23 bases lay in between. Germline values: CDR1 SQVTM, CDR2 ANQGSEA. CDR3 in DNA: TGCAGCCTCCGGGGGAGGTCAATCTTACTCTCTGGAAACACCATATATTTT. This encodes CSLRGRSILLSGNTIYF.

The table lists this clonotype with many counts. The CDR3 reads CASSPTGIQNIQYF. In DNA form, the CDR3 reads TGTGCCAGCAGCCCGACAGGTATCCAAAACATTCAGTACTTC. The rearrangement links TRBV7-2 to TRBJ2-4, with D perhaps matching TRBD1 (6 bases). The ends were cut back, 5 bases at V and 5 bases at J, with 13 bases in the middle. This CDR3 is built from 14 residues. Germline loops: CDR1 SGHTA, CDR2 FQGNSA.

V is TRBV5-6 and J is TRBJ2-3; no clear D. CDR1 and CDR2 from the germline V gene are SGHDT and YYEEEE. CDR3 length equals 14 residues. Trimming took 4 bases from V and 0 from J, leaving 9 bases between them. CDR3 nucleotides: TGTGCCAGCAGCCCGGACGGAAGCACAGATACGCAGTATTTT. Protein: CASSPDGSTDTQYF.